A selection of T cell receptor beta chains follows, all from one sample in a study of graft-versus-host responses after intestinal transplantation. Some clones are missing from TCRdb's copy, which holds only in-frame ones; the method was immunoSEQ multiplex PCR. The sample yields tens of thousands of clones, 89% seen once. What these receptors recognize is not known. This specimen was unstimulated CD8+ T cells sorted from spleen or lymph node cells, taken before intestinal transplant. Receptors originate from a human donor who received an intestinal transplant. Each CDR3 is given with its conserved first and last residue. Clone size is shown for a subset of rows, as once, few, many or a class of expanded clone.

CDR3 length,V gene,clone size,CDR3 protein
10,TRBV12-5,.,CASGTRGQYF
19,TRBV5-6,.,CASSSWRGTSGPKHNEQFF
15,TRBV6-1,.,CASSERNSLNTEAFF
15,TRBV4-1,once,CASSQGAGIYNEQFF
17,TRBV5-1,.,CASSDSGTSGVTGELFF
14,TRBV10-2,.,CASSRLAGGEEQFF
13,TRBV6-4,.,CALRVLAGNEQFF
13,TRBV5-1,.,CASSPGQGAEAFF
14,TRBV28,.,CASGQLSSYNEQFF
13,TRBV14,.,CASSRTANYGYTF
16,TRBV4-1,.,CASSQGAGGSTDTQYF
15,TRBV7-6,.,CASSGQVGTAEKLFF
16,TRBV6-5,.,CASSYSFGGRGGELFF
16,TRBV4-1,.,CASSQEIAGGYNEQFF
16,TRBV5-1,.,CASSPDSGTRNNEQFF